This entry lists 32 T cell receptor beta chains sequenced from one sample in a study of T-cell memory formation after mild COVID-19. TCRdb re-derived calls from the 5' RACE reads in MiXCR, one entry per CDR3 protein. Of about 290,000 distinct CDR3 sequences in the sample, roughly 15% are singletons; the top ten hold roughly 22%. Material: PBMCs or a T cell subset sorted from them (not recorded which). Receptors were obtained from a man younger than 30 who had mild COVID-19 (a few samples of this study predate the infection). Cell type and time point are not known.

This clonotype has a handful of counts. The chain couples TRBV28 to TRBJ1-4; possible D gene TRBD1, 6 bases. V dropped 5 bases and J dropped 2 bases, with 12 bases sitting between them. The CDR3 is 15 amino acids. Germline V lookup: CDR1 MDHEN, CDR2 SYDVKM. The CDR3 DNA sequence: TGTGCCAGCAGTGATACAGGGTTGACTAATGAAAAACTGTTTTTT. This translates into CASSDTGLTNEKLFF.

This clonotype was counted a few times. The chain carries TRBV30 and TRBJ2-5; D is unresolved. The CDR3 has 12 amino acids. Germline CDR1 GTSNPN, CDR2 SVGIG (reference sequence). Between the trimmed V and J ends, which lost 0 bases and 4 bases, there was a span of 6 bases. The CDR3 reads CAWSVFRETQYF. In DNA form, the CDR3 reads TGTGCCTGGAGTGTTTTCCGAGAGACCCAGTACTTC.

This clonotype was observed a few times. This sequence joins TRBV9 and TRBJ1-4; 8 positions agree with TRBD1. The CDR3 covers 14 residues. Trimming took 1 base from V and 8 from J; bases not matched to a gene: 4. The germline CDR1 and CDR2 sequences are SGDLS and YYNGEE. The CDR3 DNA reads TGTGCCAGCAGCGTACTGTGGACAGGGGAAAAACTGTTTTTT. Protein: CASSVLWTGEKLFF.

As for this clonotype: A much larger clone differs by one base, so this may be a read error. The CDR3 region is CASSFTGGNSPLHF. The DNA of the CDR3 is TGTGCCAGCAGCTTCACAGGGGGCAATTCACCCCTCCACTTT. The gene calls are TRBV7-2 and TRBJ1-6; 9 positions agree with TRBD1. The V and J ends lost 3 bases and 7 bases, in that order; junction bases with no gene match: 1. Germline V gene sequence: CDR1 SGHTA, CDR2 FQGNSA. The CDR3 spans 14 residues. The full variable domain, with the rest looked up from reference TRBV7-2 and TRBJ1-6, is GAGVSQSPSNKVTEKGKDVELRCDPISGHTALYWYRQSLGQGLEFLIYFQGNSAPDKSGLPSDRFSAERTGGSVSTLTIQRTQQEDSAVYLCASSFTGGNSPLHFGNGTRLTVT.

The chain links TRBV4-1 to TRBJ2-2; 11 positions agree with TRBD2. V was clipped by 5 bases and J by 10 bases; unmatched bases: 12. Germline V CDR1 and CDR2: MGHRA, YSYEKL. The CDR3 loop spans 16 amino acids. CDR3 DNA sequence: TGCGCCAGCAGCGATGATAGCGGGGGGGCCGGTACGGAGCTGTTTTTT. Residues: CASSDDSGGAGTELFF.

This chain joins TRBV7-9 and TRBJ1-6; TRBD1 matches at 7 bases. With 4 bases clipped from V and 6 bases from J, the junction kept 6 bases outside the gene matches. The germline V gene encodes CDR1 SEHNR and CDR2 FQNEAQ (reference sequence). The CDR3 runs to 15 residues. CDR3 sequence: CASSSGQYANSPLHF. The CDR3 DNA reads TGTGCCAGCAGCTCGGGACAGTACGCTAATTCACCCCTCCACTTT. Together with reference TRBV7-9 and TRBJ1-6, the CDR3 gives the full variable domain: DTGVSQNPRHKITKRGQNVTFRCDPISEHNRLYWYRQTLGQGPEFLTYFQNEAQLEKSRLLSDRFSAERPKGSFSTLEIQRTEQGDSAMYLCASSSGQYANSPLHFGNGTRLTVT.

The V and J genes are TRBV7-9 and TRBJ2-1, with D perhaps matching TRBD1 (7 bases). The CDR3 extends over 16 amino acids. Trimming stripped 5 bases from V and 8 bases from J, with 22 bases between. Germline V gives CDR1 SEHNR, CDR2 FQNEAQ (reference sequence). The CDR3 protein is CASSPSGGGLKDEQFF. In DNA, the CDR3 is TGTGCCAGCAGCCCAAGTGGAGGGGGCCTCAAGGATGAGCAGTTCTTC.

The CDR3, as DNA: TGTGCCAGCAGCAGTGGGTCCGGGGAGCTGTTTTTT. This encodes CASSSGSGELFF. The V and J genes are TRBV12-3 or TRBV12-4 and TRBJ2-2; no firm D call. V was pared by 6 bases and J by 6 bases, with 8 bases between. This CDR3 region has 12 residues.

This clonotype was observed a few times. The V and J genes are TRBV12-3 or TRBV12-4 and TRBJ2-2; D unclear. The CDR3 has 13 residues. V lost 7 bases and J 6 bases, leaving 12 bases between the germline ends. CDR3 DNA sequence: TGTGCCAGCACAGGTGGGCTCGCCGGGGAGCTGTTTTTT. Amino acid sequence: CASTGGLAGELFF.

CDR3 sequence: CASSPSGFEQYV. CDR3 bases: TGTGCCAGCAGCCCCTCGGGATTCGAGCAGTACGTC. This chain uses TRBV28 with TRBJ2-7; D might be TRBD2 (5 bases). This CDR3 comprises 12 residues. The V end lost 6 bases, the J end lost 6 bases, and 12 bases lay between the germline ends. Germline V gene data show CDR1 as MDHEN and CDR2 as SYDVKM.

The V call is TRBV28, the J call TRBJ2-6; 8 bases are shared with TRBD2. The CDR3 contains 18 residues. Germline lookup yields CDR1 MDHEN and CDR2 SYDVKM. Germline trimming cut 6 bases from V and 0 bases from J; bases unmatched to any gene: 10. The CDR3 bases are TGTGCCAGCAGCCGCCGGTCGGGGGGGGACTCTGGGGCCAACGTCCTGACTTTC. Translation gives CASSRRSGGDSGANVLTF.

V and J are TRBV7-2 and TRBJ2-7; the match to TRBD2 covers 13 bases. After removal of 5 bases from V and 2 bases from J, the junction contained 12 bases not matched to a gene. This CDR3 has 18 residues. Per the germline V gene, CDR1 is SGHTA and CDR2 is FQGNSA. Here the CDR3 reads CASSKGLAGFFTPYEQYF. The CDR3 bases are TGTGCCAGCAGCAAGGGACTAGCGGGGTTTTTTACACCCTACGAGCAGTACTTC.

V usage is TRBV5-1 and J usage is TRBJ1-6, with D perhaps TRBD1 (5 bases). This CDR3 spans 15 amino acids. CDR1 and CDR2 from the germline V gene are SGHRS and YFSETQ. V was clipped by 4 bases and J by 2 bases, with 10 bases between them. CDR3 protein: CASSGGVPYNSPLHF. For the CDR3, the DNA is TGCGCCAGCAGCGGGGGGGTTCCCTATAATTCACCCCTCCACTTT.

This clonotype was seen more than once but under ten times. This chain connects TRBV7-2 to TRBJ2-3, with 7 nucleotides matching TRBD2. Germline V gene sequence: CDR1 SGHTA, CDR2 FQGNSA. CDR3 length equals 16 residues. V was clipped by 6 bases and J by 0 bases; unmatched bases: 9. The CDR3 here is CASSRRRGESTDTQYF. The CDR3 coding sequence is TGTGCCAGCAGTCGACGCCGGGGGGAGAGCACAGATACGCAGTATTTT.

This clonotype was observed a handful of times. The DNA for the CDR3 is TGCAGCGTTGTTTCCAGCGGCAATCAGCCCCAGCATTTT. Its protein is CSVVSSGNQPQHF. The chain employs TRBV29-1 and TRBJ1-5, with D hard to call. In germline, CDR1 is SQVTM, CDR2 ANQGSEA. The germline V and J ends were trimmed by 4 bases and 2 bases, with 9 bases remaining between them. The CDR3 sequence is 13 residues long.

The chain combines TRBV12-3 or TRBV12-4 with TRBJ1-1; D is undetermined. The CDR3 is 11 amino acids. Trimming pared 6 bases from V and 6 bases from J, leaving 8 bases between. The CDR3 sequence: CASRRMSEAFF. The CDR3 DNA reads TGTGCCAGCAGGCGGATGTCTGAAGCTTTCTTT.

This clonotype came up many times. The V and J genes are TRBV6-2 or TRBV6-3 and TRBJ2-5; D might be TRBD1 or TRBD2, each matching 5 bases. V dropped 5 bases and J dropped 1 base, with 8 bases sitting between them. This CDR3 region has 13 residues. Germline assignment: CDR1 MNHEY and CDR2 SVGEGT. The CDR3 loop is CASSDGAQETQYF. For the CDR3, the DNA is TGTGCCAGCAGTGACGGGGCCCAAGAGACCCAGTACTTC.

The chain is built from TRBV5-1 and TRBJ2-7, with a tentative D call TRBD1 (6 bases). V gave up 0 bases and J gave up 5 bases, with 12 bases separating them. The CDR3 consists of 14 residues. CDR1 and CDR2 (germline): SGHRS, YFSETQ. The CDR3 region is CASSLGAAGDEQYV. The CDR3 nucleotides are TGCGCCAGCAGCTTGGGGGCGGCAGGGGACGAGCAGTACGTC.

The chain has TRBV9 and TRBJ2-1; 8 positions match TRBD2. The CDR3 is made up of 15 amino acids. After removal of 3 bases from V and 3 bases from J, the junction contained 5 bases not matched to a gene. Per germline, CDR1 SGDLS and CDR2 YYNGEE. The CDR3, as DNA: TGTGCCAGCAGCGCGAGTGGGACTAGCTACAATGAGCAGTTCTTC. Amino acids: CASSASGTSYNEQFF. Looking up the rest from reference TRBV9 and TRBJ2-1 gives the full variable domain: DSGVTQTPKHLITATGQRVTLRCSPRSGDLSVYWYQQSLDQGLQFLIQYYNGEERAKGNILERFSAQQFPDLHSELNLSSLELGDSALYFCASSASGTSYNEQFFGPGTRLTVL.

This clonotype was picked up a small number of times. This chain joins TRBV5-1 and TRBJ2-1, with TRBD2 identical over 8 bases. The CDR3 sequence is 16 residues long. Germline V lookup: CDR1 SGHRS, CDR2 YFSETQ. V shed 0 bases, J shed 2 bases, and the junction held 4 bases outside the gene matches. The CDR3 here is CASSLVGGGTYNEQFF. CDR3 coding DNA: TGCGCCAGCAGCTTGGTGGGCGGGGGGACCTACAATGAGCAGTTCTTC.

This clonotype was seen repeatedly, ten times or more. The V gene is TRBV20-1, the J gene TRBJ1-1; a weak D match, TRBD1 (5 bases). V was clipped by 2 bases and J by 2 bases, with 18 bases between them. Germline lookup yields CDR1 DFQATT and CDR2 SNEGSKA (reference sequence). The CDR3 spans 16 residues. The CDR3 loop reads CSARLPLTDLNTEAFF. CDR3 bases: TGCAGTGCTAGACTCCCCTTGACAGATCTCAACACTGAAGCTTTCTTT.

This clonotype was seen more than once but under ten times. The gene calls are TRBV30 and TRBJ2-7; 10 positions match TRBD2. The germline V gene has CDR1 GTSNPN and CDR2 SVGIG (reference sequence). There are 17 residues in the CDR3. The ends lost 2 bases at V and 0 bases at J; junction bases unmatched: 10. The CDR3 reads CAWSRPSGGANSYEQYF. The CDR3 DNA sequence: TGTGCCTGGAGTCGTCCCAGCGGGGGGGCAAACTCCTACGAGCAGTACTTC.

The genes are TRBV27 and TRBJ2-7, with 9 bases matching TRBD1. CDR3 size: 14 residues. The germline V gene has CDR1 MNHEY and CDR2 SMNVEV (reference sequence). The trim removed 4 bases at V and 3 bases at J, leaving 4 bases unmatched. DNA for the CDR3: TGTGCCAGCAGTTCAGGGACAGGGATCTACGAGCAGTACGTC. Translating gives CASSSGTGIYEQYV.

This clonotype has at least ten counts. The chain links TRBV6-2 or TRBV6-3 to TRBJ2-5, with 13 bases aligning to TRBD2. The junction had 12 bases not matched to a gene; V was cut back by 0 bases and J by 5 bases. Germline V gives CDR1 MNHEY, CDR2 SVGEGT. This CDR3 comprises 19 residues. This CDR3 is CASSYSVGLAGERRETQYF. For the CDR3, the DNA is TGTGCCAGCAGTTACTCCGTTGGACTAGCGGGGGAAAGGAGGGAGACCCAGTACTTC.

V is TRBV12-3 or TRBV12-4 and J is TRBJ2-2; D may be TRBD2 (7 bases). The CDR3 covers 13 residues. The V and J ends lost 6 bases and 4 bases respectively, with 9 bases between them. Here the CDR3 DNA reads TGTGCCAGCAGAAGGGGGGGCACCGGGGAGCTGTTTTTT. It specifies CASRRGGTGELFF.

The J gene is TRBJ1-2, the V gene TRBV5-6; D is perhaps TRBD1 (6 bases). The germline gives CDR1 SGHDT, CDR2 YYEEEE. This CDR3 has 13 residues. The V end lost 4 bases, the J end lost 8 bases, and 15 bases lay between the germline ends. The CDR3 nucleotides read TGTGCCAGCAGCCGTTTAGGGGGGAGAGGCTACACCTTC. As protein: CASSRLGGRGYTF. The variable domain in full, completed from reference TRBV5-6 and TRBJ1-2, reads DAGVTQSPTHLIKTRGQQVTLRCSPKSGHDTVSWYQQALGQGPQFIFQYYEEEERQRGNFPDRFSGHQFPNYSSELNVNALLLGDSALYLCASSRLGGRGYTFGSGTRLTVV.

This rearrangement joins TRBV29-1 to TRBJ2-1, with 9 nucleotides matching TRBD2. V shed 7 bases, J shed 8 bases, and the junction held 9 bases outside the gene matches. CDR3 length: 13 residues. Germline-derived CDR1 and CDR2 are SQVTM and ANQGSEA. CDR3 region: CSGSGGGAYEQFF. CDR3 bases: TGCAGCGGCTCGGGCGGGGGGGCGTATGAGCAGTTCTTC.

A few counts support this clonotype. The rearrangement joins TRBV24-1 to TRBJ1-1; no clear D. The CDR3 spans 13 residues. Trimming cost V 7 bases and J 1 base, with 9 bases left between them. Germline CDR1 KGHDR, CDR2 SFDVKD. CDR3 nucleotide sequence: TGTGCCACCAGAGGACGGAGGAACACTGAAGCTTTCTTT. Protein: CATRGRRNTEAFF.

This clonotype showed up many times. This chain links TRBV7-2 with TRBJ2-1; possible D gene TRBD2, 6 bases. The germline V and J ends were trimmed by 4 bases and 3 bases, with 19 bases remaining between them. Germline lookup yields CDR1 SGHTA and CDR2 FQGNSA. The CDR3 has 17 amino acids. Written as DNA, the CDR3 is TGTGCCAGCAGCTCCATTCCCGGGACTGTCTACTACAATGAGCAGTTCTTC. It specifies CASSSIPGTVYYNEQFF.

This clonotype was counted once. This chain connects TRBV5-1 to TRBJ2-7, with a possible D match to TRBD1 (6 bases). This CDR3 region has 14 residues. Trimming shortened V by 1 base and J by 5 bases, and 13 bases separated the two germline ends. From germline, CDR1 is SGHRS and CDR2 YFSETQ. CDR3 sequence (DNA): TGCGCCAGCAGCTTGCTTCAGGGGTGGGACGAGCAGTACTTC. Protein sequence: CASSLLQGWDEQYF. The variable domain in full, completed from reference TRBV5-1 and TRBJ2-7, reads KAGVTQTPRYLIKTRGQQVTLSCSPISGHRSVSWYQQTPGQGLQFLFEYFSETQRNKGNFPGRFSGRQFSNSRSEMNVSTLELGDSALYLCASSLLQGWDEQYFGPGTRLTVT.

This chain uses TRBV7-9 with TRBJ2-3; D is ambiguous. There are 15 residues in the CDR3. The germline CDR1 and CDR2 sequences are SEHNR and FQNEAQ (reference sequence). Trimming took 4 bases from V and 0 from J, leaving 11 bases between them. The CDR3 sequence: CASSSPLGSTDTQYF. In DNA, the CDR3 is TGTGCCAGCAGCTCCCCCCTCGGGAGCACAGATACGCAGTATTTT.

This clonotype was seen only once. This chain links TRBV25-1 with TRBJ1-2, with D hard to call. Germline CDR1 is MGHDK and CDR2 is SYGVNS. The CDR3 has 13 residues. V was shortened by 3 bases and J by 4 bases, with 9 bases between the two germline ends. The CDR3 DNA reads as TGTGCCAGCAGTGAGGTAGAAGGCTATGGCTACACCTTC. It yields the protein CASSEVEGYGYTF.